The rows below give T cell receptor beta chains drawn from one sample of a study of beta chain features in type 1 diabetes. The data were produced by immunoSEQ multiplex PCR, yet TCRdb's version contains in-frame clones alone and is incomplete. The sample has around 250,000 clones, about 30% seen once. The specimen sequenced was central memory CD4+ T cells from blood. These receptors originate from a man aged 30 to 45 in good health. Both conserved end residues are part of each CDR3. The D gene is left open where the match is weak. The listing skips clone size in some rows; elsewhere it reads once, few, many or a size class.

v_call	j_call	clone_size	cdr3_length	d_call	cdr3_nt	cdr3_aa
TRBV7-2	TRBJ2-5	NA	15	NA	TGTGCCAGCAGCTTAGGCGGGCTAGCCCAAGAGACCCAGTACTTC	CASSLGGLAQETQYF
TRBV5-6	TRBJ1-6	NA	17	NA	TGTGCCAGCAGCTTGGGAAAGGCAGGGCAATACAATTCACCCCTCCACTTT	CASSLGKAGQYNSPLHF
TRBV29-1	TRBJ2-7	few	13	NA	TGCAGCGTTGAGTACGGGCCCAGGGGCGAGCAGTACTTC	CSVEYGPRGEQYF
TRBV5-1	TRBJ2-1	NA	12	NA	TGCGCCAGCAGCGCTGAATACAATGAGCAGTTCTTC	CASSAEYNEQFF
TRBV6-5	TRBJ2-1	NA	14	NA	TGTGCCAGCAGTCCCAGGGGTAACTACAATGAGCAGTTCTTC	CASSPRGNYNEQFF
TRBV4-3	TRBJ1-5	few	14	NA	TGCGCCAGCAGCCAAGGGCAGGGCGGGGAGCCCCAGCATTTT	CASSQGQGGEPQHF
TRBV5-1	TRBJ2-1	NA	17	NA	TGCGCCAGCAGCTTGGAGGTGGGAGTCCCAACCTACAATGAGCAGTTCTTC	CASSLEVGVPTYNEQFF
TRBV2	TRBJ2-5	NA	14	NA	TGTGCCAGCAGGGACCGGGACTCCGCCCAGACCCAGTACTTC	CASRDRDSAQTQYF
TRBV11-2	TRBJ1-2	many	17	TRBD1	TGTGCCAGCAGCTCCCCACGGGACAGACCGGCGAACTATGGCTACACCTTC	CASSSPRDRPANYGYTF
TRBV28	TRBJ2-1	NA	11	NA	TGTGCCAGCAGTTTAATGCTTGAGCAGTTCTTC	CASSLMLEQFF
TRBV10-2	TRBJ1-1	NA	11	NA	TGCGCCAGCAGTGAAGCTTATGAAGCTTTCTTT	CASSEAYEAFF
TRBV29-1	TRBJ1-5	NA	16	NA	TGCAGCGTTGACCTAACAGTCATCGGAGGGAATCAGCCCCAGCATTTT	CSVDLTVIGGNQPQHF
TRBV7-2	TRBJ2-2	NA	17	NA	TGTGCCAGCAGCTTAATGTCGACGGGAGCGAACACCGGGGAGCTGTTTTTT	CASSLMSTGANTGELFF
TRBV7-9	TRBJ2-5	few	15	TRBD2	TGTGCCAGCAGCCTAGGGACTAGCGGGAGTGGGACCCAGTACTTC	CASSLGTSGSGTQYF
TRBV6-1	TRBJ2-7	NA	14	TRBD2	TGTGCCAGCAGTGCGGGACTAGTCGACTACGAGCAGTACTTC	CASSAGLVDYEQYF
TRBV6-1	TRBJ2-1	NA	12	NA	TGTGCCAGCAGGATTAGTAGCAATGAGCAGTTCTTC	CASRISSNEQFF
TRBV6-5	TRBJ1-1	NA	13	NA	TGTGCCAGCAGCCCCAGGCGTAGCACTGAAGCTTTCTTT	CASSPRRSTEAFF
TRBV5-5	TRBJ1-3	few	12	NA	TGTGCCAGCAGCAGGGATGGGGACACCATATATTTT	CASSRDGDTIYF
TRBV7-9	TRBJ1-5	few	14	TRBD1	TGTGCCAGCAGTTCGACAGGGTCGCATCAGCCCCAGCATTTT	CASSSTGSHQPQHF
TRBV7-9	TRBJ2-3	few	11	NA	TGTGCCAGCAGGGGCACAGATACGCAGTATTTT	CASRGTDTQYF
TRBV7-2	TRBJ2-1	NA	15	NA	TGTGCCAGCAGCTTAGGTGCGCCCTCCTACAATGAGCAGTTCTTC	CASSLGAPSYNEQFF
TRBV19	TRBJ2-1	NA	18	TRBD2	TGTGCCAGTAGTATACGTATCCTCGCTAGCGGGGACTACAATGAGCAGTTCTTC	CASSIRILASGDYNEQFF
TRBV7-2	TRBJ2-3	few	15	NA	TGTGCCAGCAGCTTAGAAGGACCCCAAATAGGTTTGAAGTATTTT	CASSLEGPQIGLKYF
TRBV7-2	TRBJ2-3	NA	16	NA	TGTGCCAGCAGCAAAAAACTAACAGCAGTGTCAGATACGCAGTATTTT	CASSKKLTAVSDTQYF
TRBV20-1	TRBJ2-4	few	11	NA	TGCAGTCTTCCTGTCGGAAACATTCAGTACTTC	CSLPVGNIQYF
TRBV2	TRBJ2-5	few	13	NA	TGTGCCAGCACCCGGGGGTCCGGAGAGACCCAGTACTTC	CASTRGSGETQYF
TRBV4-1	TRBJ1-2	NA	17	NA	TGCGCCAGCAGCCAAGGGATCCCCAGATTTTCAAACTATGGCTACACCTTC	CASSQGIPRFSNYGYTF
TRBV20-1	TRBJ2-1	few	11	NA	TGCAGTGCTAGACGGGCGGTCGAGCAGTTCTTC	CSARRAVEQFF
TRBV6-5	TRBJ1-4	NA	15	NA	TGTGCCAGCAGTTACTCTGGATCCGAGGATGAAAAACTGTTTTTT	CASSYSGSEDEKLFF
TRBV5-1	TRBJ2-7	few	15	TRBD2	TGCGCCAGCAGCGAACTAGCGGGCAGCTCCTACGAGCAGTACTTC	CASSELAGSSYEQYF
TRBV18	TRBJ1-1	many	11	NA	TGTGCCAGCTCACCTAACACTGAAGCTTTCTTT	CASSPNTEAFF
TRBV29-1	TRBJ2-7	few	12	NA	TGCAGCGTTGGCCAGATACGAGGCGAGCAGTACTTC	CSVGQIRGEQYF
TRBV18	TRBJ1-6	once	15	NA	TGTGCCAGCTCACCAAGAGGGGCGGATAATTCACCCCTCCACTTT	CASSPRGADNSPLHF
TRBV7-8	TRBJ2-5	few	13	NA	TGTGCCAGCAGCTTGGGCAGGGTCGAGACCCAGTACTTC	CASSLGRVETQYF
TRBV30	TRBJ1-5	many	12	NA	TGTGCCTGTGACAGATACAATCAGCCCCAGCATTTT	CACDRYNQPQHF
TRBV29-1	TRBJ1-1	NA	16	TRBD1	TGCAGCGTTCGAAGATCCCGACAGGGCTTGAACACTGAAGCTTTCTTT	CSVRRSRQGLNTEAFF
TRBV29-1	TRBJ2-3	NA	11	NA	TGCAGCGTCGCCATTCAAGATACGCAGTATTTT	CSVAIQDTQYF
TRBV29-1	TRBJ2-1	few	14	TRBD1	TGCAGCGTTGAAGGACAGGGGGCAATTAATGAGCAGTTCTTC	CSVEGQGAINEQFF
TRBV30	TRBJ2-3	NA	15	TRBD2	TGTGCCTGGGCGGGACTAGCGGGGGCCTCGGGGACGCAGTATTTT	CAWAGLAGASGTQYF
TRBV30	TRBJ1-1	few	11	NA	TGTGCCTGGACAGGGAGGACTGAAGCTTTCTTT	CAWTGRTEAFF
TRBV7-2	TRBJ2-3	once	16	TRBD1	TGTGCCAGCAGCTTAGCTAGCACAGGGGTAGCAGATACGCAGTATTTT	CASSLASTGVADTQYF
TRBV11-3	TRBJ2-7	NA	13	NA	TGTGCCAGCAGCTTAGTCTCCGCCTCCGAGCAGTACTTC	CASSLVSASEQYF
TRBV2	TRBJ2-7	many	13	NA	TGTGCCAGCAGTGAACCCGAGAGCTACGAGCAGTACTTC	CASSEPESYEQYF
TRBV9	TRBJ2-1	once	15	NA	TGTGCCAGCAGCGTAGATGCATCATCCTACAATGAGCAGTTCTTC	CASSVDASSYNEQFF
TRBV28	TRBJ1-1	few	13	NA	TGTGCCAGCAGCGTCCGTATGGGGACTGAAGCTTTCTTT	CASSVRMGTEAFF
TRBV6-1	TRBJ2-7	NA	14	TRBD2	TGTGCCAGCAGTGCACAAGCGGGGCCGTACGAGCAGTACTTC	CASSAQAGPYEQYF
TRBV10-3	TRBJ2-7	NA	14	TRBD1	TGTGCCATCAGTGACCGGGACAGGGACCACGAGCAGTACTTC	CAISDRDRDHEQYF
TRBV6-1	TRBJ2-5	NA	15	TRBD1	TGTGCCAGCAGTGAAGGTAGACAGGGATGGGAGACCCAGTACTTC	CASSEGRQGWETQYF
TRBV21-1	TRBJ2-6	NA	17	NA	TGTGCCAGCACCCTTGGAATAGCCTACTCTGGGGCCAACGTCCTGACTTTC	CASTLGIAYSGANVLTF